These 7 T cell receptor beta chains originate from one sample sequenced in a study of blood T cell repertoires in COVID-19. The data were produced by immunoSEQ multiplex PCR, yet TCRdb's version contains in-frame clones alone and is incomplete. This table has 340,000 or so clones, roughly 84% appearing once. Sequencing input: peripheral blood. The origin of the receptors is a middle-aged man with active or convalescent COVID-19.

The V call is TRBV20-1, the J call TRBJ1-1, with a possible D match to TRBD1 (6 bases). The V end lost 3 bases, the J end lost 0 bases, and 11 bases lay between the germline ends. Germline values: CDR1 DFQATT, CDR2 SNEGSKA (reference sequence). This CDR3 has 14 residues. As DNA, the CDR3 is TGCAGTGCTAGTCGCGCAGGGGTGAACACTGAAGCTTTCTTT. Translated: CSASRAGVNTEAFF.

This clone was detected a few times. The chain uses TRBV2 and TRBJ2-2; TRBD2 matches at 7 bases. The CDR3 length is 15 residues. V gave up 6 bases and J gave up 0 bases; unmatched junction bases: 4. Germline values: CDR1 SNHLY, CDR2 FYNNEI. DNA of the CDR3: TGTGCCAGCAGCCCCCGGGGGGCGAACACCGGGGAGCTGTTTTTT. As protein: CASSPRGANTGELFF.

The chain uses TRBV3-1 (or the pseudogene TRBV3-2) and TRBJ1-1; D remains unclear. V lost 6 bases to trimming and J lost 2 bases, with 10 bases between them. The CDR3 runs 13 residues. Germline V gene sequence: CDR1 LGHDT, CDR2 YNNKEL (reference sequence). Written as DNA, the CDR3 is TGTGCCAGCAGGTCGGGGTTCAACACTGAAGCTTTCTTT. Amino acids: CASRSGFNTEAFF.

The V gene is TRBV30, the J gene TRBJ1-2, with 7 bases lining up with TRBD1. Germline V lookup: CDR1 GTSNPN, CDR2 SVGIG (reference sequence). J was trimmed by 3 bases and V by 3 bases; bases with no gene match: 4. This CDR3 spans 13 amino acids. This chain's CDR3 is CAWRRQGDYGYTF. CDR3 sequence (DNA): TGTGCCTGGAGGAGACAGGGCGACTATGGCTACACCTTC.

The rearrangement uses TRBV28 and TRBJ2-2; no clear D. Trimming took 6 bases from V and 1 from J, leaving 6 bases between them. Germline CDR1 reads MDHEN; CDR2 reads SYDVKM. The CDR3 has 13 amino acids. The CDR3 protein is CASSRLNTGELFF. The CDR3 DNA reads as TGTGCCAGCAGCAGGTTGAACACCGGGGAGCTGTTTTTT. The full variable domain, completed using reference TRBV28 and TRBJ2-2, is DVKVTQSSRYLVKRTGEKVFLECVQDMDHENMFWYRQDPGLGLRLIYFSYDVKMKEKGDIPEGYSVSREKKERFSLILESASTNQTSMYLCASSRLNTGELFFGEGSRLTVL.

V gene TRBV5-1 combines with J gene TRBJ1-2; D is possibly TRBD1 (5 bases). The CDR3 is 14 residues long. Per germline, CDR1 SGHRS and CDR2 YFSETQ. With 3 bases removed from V and 4 bases from J, the gap between germline ends came to 13 bases. CDR3 region: CASSSGLVPYGYTF. In nucleotides, the CDR3 is TGCGCCAGCAGCTCGGGACTTGTTCCCTATGGCTACACCTTC.

The rearrangement joins TRBV10-3 to TRBJ1-4; no reliable D call. This CDR3 has 12 amino acids. Germline V gives CDR1 ENHRY, CDR2 SYGVKD. Trimming took 10 bases from V and 8 from J, leaving 14 bases between them. The CDR3 bases are TGTGCCACAGGAGCGGGTCAGGAAAAACTGTTTTTT. It is translated as CATGAGQEKLFF.